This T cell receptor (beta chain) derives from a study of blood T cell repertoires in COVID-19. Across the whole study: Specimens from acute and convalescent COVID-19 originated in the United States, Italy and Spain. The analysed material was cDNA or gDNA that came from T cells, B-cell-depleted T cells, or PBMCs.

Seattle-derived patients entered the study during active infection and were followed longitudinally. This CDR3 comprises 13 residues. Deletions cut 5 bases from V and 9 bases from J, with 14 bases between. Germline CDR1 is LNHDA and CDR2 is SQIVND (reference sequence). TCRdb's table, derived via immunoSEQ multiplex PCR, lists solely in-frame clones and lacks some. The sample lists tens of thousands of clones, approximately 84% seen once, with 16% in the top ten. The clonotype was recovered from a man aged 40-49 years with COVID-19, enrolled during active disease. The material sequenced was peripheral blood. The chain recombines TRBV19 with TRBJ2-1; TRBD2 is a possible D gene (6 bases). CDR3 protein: CASSPSIGGEQFF. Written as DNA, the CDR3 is TGTGCCAGTAGTCCCTCTATCGGGGGTGAGCAGTTCTTC.